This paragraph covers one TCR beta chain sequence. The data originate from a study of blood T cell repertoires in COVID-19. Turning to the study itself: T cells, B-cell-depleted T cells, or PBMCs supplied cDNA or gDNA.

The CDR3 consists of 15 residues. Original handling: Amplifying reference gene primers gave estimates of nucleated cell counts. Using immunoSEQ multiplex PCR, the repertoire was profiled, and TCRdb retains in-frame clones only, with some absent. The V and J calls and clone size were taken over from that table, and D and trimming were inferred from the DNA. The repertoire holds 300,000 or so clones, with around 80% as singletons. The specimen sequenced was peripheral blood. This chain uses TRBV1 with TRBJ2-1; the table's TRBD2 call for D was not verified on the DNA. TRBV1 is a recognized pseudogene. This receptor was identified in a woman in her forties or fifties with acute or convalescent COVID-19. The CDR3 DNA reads TGCACCAGCAGCCCGATGGGGGGGACTCCGCTTGAGCAGTTCTTC. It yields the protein CTSSPMGGTPLEQFF.